These 15 T cell receptor beta chains came from one sample sequenced in a study of control samples from healthy donors and cancer patients. Some clones are missing from TCRdb's copy, which holds only in-frame ones; the method was immunoSEQ multiplex PCR. Of around 170,000 clones in the sample, around 90% were seen once. The specimen was blood. The origin of the receptors is a woman in her 30s in good health.

The J gene is TRBJ2-7, the V gene TRBV7-3; D is unresolved. The ends were cut back, 5 bases at V and 6 bases at J, with 14 bases in the middle. The CDR3 extends over 13 amino acids. Germline CDR1 reads SGHTA; CDR2 reads FQGTGA. The CDR3 DNA follows: TGTGCCAGCAGCGTGGGTCATATCGGCGAGCAGTACTTC. Translated: CASSVGHIGEQYF.

For the CDR3, the DNA is TGCGCCAGCAGCCAAGTCGTGCGGGGGAGCTCCTACGAGCAGTACTTC. It yields the protein CASSQVVRGSSYEQYF. This chain joins TRBV4-1 and TRBJ2-7; 7 positions match TRBD2. The CDR3 is 16 residues long. The V gene's germline CDR1 is MGHRA and CDR2 YSYEKL. J lost 0 bases, V lost 1 base, and 6 bases had no gene match.

V is TRBV24-1 and J is TRBJ1-4, with 7 bases that match TRBD1. The CDR3 loop spans 15 amino acids. The ends lost 3 bases at V and 7 bases at J; junction bases unmatched: 7. The germline V gene encodes CDR1 KGHDR and CDR2 SFDVKD. The DNA of the CDR3 is TGTGCCACCAGTGATCCGGGGACAGCGTCTGAAAAACTGTTTTTT. It codes for CATSDPGTASEKLFF.

This rearrangement joins TRBV5-1 to TRBJ2-5, with D perhaps TRBD2 (5 bases). The CDR3 length is 17 residues. V was trimmed by 4 bases and J by 1 base, leaving 20 bases between them. The germline CDR1 and CDR2 sequences are SGHRS and YFSETQ. The chain's CDR3 is CASSTYGLDPFQETQYF. Here the CDR3 DNA reads TGCGCCAGCAGCACCTACGGACTCGACCCTTTCCAAGAGACCCAGTACTTC.

This chain connects TRBV2 to TRBJ2-3, with a weak D call TRBD2 (5 bases). Germline V gene sequence: CDR1 SNHLY, CDR2 FYNNEI. The V gene lost 2 bases and the J gene lost 0 bases, with 12 bases spanning the gap. The CDR3 spans 16 residues. CDR3 in DNA: TGTGCCAGCAGTGAAAATCTTAGCGCCAGCACAGATACGCAGTATTTT. It codes for CASSENLSASTDTQYF.

The genes are TRBV12-5 and TRBJ2-7; D uncertain. Trimming left V 5 bases short and J 5 bases short, with 16 bases between. Germline CDR1 reads LGHNT; CDR2 reads FRNRAP. This CDR3 has 14 amino acids. The CDR3 region has the DNA TGTGCTAGTGGTCTTACCGGGCCCCTCGACGAGCAGTACTTC. This codes for CASGLTGPLDEQYF.

The V and J genes are TRBV19 and TRBJ2-5; the D is unclear. This CDR3 has 17 amino acids. Per the germline V gene, CDR1 is LNHDA and CDR2 is SQIVND (reference sequence). V lost 6 bases and J 5 bases, leaving 25 bases between the germline ends. Here the CDR3 DNA reads TGTGCCAGTAGCCTAACGGCCCGGACCAGAGTGTCGGAGACCCAGTACTTC. Amino acids: CASSLTARTRVSETQYF.

The chain uses TRBV6-5 and TRBJ1-2, with D uncertain. The V end was cut by 5 bases, the J end by 4 bases, with 14 bases between. This CDR3 region has 14 residues. Per germline, CDR1 MNHEY and CDR2 SVGAGI. CDR3 loop: CASSTAGPLYGYTF. The CDR3 DNA reads as TGTGCCAGCAGTACAGCGGGCCCCCTCTATGGCTACACCTTC.

This clone has a handful of counts. The rearrangement links TRBV7-9 to TRBJ1-6; D not resolved. In germline, CDR1 is SEHNR, CDR2 FQNEAQ (reference sequence). Trimming left V 3 bases short and J 8 bases short, with 11 bases between. The CDR3 is 14 residues long. The CDR3 is CASSFAWADSPLHF. CDR3 DNA sequence: TGTGCCAGCAGCTTTGCGTGGGCTGATTCACCCCTCCACTTT.

The sample holds one count of this clone. V usage is TRBV13 and J usage is TRBJ2-3; 15 nucleotides match TRBD2. The junction had 12 bases not matched to a gene; V was cut back by 5 bases and J by 0 bases. Germline values: CDR1 PRHDT, CDR2 FYEKMQ (reference sequence). The CDR3 spans 20 residues. CDR3 loop: CASSPARGTSGRLSTDTQYF. The CDR3 bases are TGTGCCAGCAGCCCAGCCCGCGGGACTAGCGGGAGGCTTAGCACAGATACGCAGTATTTT.

The genes are TRBV19 and TRBJ2-2; 12 bases align to TRBD2. The germline gives CDR1 LNHDA, CDR2 SQIVND (reference sequence). The CDR3 contains 18 residues. J was trimmed by 7 bases and V by 4 bases; bases with no gene match: 13. CDR3 DNA sequence: TGTGCCAGTAGTACCCCCTCGGGACTAGCGGGTGGGCTCGGGGAGCTGTTTTTT. It specifies CASSTPSGLAGGLGELFF.

Written as DNA, the CDR3 is TGTGCCAGCAGTGGGGAGCGACAGGGCAATGAAAAACTGTTTTTT. Translated, it gives CASSGERQGNEKLFF. The chain recombines TRBV6-6 with TRBJ1-4; 7 nucleotides line up with TRBD1. Germline V gene sequence: CDR1 MNHNY, CDR2 SVGAGI (reference sequence). Germline trimming cut 5 bases from V and 5 bases from J; bases unmatched to any gene: 8. This CDR3 region has 15 residues.

This rearrangement joins TRBV13 to TRBJ2-5; 14 bases are a match to TRBD2. V dropped 5 bases and J dropped 4; count of bases not matched to a gene: 6. From germline, CDR1 is PRHDT and CDR2 FYEKMQ (reference sequence). The CDR3 length is 16 residues. Written as DNA, the CDR3 is TGTGCCAGCAGCCCCGGGACTAGCGGGAGTGGAGAGACCCAGTACTTC. This gives the protein CASSPGTSGSGETQYF.

This chain connects TRBV6-2 or TRBV6-3 to TRBJ1-1; no firm D call. Germline V gene lookup returns CDR1 MNHEY and CDR2 SVGEGT. With 4 bases removed from V and 6 bases from J, the gap between germline ends came to 15 bases. The CDR3 spans 14 residues. The CDR3 nucleotides are TGTGCCAGCAGTTTAAGGCAATCGGCCGCTGAAGCTTTCTTT. Translating it yields CASSLRQSAAEAFF.

V usage is TRBV3-1 (or the pseudogene TRBV3-2) and J usage is TRBJ1-6, with D unclear. V lost 4 bases and J 9 bases, leaving 16 bases between the germline ends. Germline CDR1 LGHDT, CDR2 YNNKEL (reference sequence). The CDR3 length is 15 residues. The CDR3 DNA sequence: TGTGCCAGCAGCCTCGTGGTCTCTTCGACTTCACCCCTCCACTTT. Its translation is CASSLVVSSTSPLHF.